The source of this T cell receptor (beta chain) is a study of blood T cell repertoires in COVID-19. Germline CDR1 is SGHNT and CDR2 is YYREEE (reference sequence). This CDR3 contains 15 residues. V gave up 6 bases and J gave up 3 bases; unmatched junction bases: 6. The protocol was immunoSEQ multiplex PCR, while the TCRdb copy is restricted to in-frame clones and leaves out a portion. The table has nearly 300,000 clones, approximately 90% seen once. This clonotype was obtained from a woman in her 30s who had recovered from COVID-19. The V call is TRBV5-4, the J call TRBJ2-3; the match to TRBD1 covers 11 bases. Specimen: peripheral blood. CDR3 DNA sequence: TGTGCCAGCATCCCGGACAGGGGGCGAACAGATACGCAGTATTTT. Residues: CASIPDRGRTDTQYF.